The entry that follows covers one TCR beta chain sequence. V was pared by 5 bases and J by 6 bases, with 11 bases of the junction left unmatched. This CDR3 is 17 amino acids long. Germline V gene data show CDR1 as SGHVS and CDR2 as FNYEAQ. This entry is derived from a study of T cells after yellow fever vaccination. TCRdb fed the 5' RACE reads into MiXCR, producing one record per CDR3 protein. The table shows 200,000 to 300,000 distinct CDR3 sequences, with 10% to 15% occurring only once. This receptor was obtained from a young man who received the YFV17D yellow fever vaccine. The sequencing here drew on CD4+ T cells sorted from PBMCs, taken 45 days after the yellow fever booster vaccination. This chain connects TRBV7-6 to TRBJ1-4; 11 nucleotides agree with TRBD1. CDR3 in DNA: TGTGCCAGCAGCCTTCTCCGGGACAGGGGGTGTGATGAAAAACTGTTTTTT. It specifies CASSLLRDRGCDEKLFF. Combining the CDR3 with reference TRBV7-6 and TRBJ1-4 gives the whole variable domain GAGVSQSPRYKVTKRGQDVALRCDPISGHVSLYWYRQALGQGPEFLTYFNYEAQQDKSGLPNDRFSAERPEGSISTLTIQRTEQRDSAMYRCASSLLRDRGCDEKLFFGSGTQLSVL.